The clone carrying this TCR beta chain was recorded at least ten times. TCRdb fed the RACE reads into MiXCR, producing one record per CDR3 protein. The sample lists approximately 260,000 distinct CDR3 sequences; about 7.7% were seen once. The time point is: pre-sensitization, week 0. The treatment is: therapeutic diphenylcyclopropenone sensitization with weekly scalp DPC. These data belong to a study of human T cells and chemical hapten exposure. CDR1 and CDR2 (germline): SGHAT, FQNNGV. After removal of 5 bases from V and 3 bases from J, the junction contained 3 bases not matched to a gene. The CDR3 consists of 13 residues.

The source was whole blood, collected in connection with sensitization to the hapten diphenylcyclopropenone (DPC). This clonotype was obtained from a man in his late teens or twenties with alopecia areata. Some clones in this sample may be carry-over from other donors' samples. The V call is TRBV11-2, the J call TRBJ1-1, with 7 bases identical to TRBD1. The CDR3 coding sequence is TGTGCCAGCAGCACAGACAGGGACACTGAAGCTTTCTTT. This gives the protein CASSTDRDTEAFF.